This TCR beta chain was identified during a study of T-cell reconstitution after alpha-beta-depleted transplantation in children. Trimming pared 7 bases from V and 0 bases from J, leaving 16 bases between. Germline CDR1 SGHRS, CDR2 YFSETQ. This CDR3 region has 15 residues. Preparation of the TCRbeta library was carried out with unique molecular identifiers. TCRdb recomputed calls from the PCR reads with MiXCR, one row per CDR3 protein. The sample lists roughly 590,000 distinct CDR3 sequences; around 16% were seen once. The chain joins TRBV5-1 to TRBJ1-2, with a possible D match to TRBD1 (6 bases). This TCR derives from a human donor who donated a stem cell graft to a child with acute myeloid leukemia. The sequencing here drew on PBMCs from the stem cell graft donor, taken from the stem cell graft. The CDR3 sequence: CASGDNQNSNYGYTF. CDR3 in DNA: TGCGCCAGCGGGGACAATCAGAACTCTAACTATGGCTACACCTTC.